The sample holds a few counts of the clone carrying this T cell receptor beta chain. No antigen is known for it. The sample is drawn from a study of CD8 T cells in ankylosing spondylitis. Study results and caveats: Clones linked to disease were reported to show significant enrichment in matched ankylosing spondylitis synovial fluid. CD8+ by phenotype, disease-linked clones were relatively rare in peripheral blood.

TCRdb re-analysed the 5' RACE reads in MiXCR, keeping a single row per CDR3 protein. This table has 150,000 to 200,000 distinct CDR3 sequences, roughly 31% appearing once. This CDR3 comprises 16 residues. CDR1 is MDHEN, CDR2 SYDVKM, per germline. V was shortened by 6 bases and J by 3 bases, with 20 bases between the two germline ends. Sequenced: synovial fluid, either unsorted or a sorted T cell fraction (not recorded which). The chain links TRBV28 to TRBJ1-1; TRBD1 is a possible D gene (5 bases). The sequence was obtained from a male donor with ankylosing spondylitis. The CDR3 loop is CASSPGTGKIHTEAFF. CDR3 DNA sequence: TGTGCCAGCAGCCCCGGGACCGGGAAGATCCACACTGAAGCTTTCTTT.